This section outlines one T cell receptor (beta chain) sequence together with its context. Antigen specificity is unknown. This entry belongs to a study of cytomegalovirus exposure and HLA in healthy donors. Use of 60 Vbeta and 13 Jbeta primers characterized the PCR. Assay used: immunoSEQ multiplex PCR; TCRdb lists only in-frame clones, some missing. This table has about 190,000 clones, about 77% appearing once. Overall study results and limits: Later genetic work tied a missense DCLRE1C variant to beta-chain V and J trimming.

Each donor was nominally healthy when sampled (though unrecorded immune exposures were likely). Trimming stripped 8 bases from V and 5 bases from J, with 11 bases between. The CDR3 covers 12 residues. Germline CDR1 SGHTA, CDR2 FQGNSA. Sequencing input: PBMCs. The rearrangement uses TRBV7-2 and TRBJ2-3; a weak D match, TRBD2 (5 bases). The receptor was isolated from a woman aged 25-40 years in good health and CMV-seropositive. The CDR3 reads CASSLALDTQYF. The CDR3 nucleotides are TGTGCCAGCTCCCTAGCTCTAGATACGCAGTATTTT. The full variable domain, with the rest looked up from reference TRBV7-2 and TRBJ2-3, is GAGVSQSPSNKVTEKGKDVELRCDPISGHTALYWYRQSLGQGLEFLIYFQGNSAPDKSGLPSDRFSAERTGGSVSTLTIQRTQQEDSAVYLCASSLALDTQYFGPGTRLTVL.